Shown below are 23 T cell receptor beta chains from a single sample sequenced in a study of blood T cell repertoires in COVID-19. The assay was immunoSEQ multiplex PCR, and TCRdb's table has in-frame clones only and misses some. The top ten hold roughly 8.3% of the sample, which has some 250,000 clones, around nine tenths seen once. The sequencing input was PBMCs or T cells enriched from blood (not recorded which). Receptors originate from a man aged 40-49 years who had recovered from COVID-19.

The chain links TRBV10-2 to TRBJ2-7, with D hard to call. V shed 6 bases and J shed 3 bases, with 6 bases lying between them. Germline V lookup: CDR1 WSHSY, CDR2 SAAADI. The CDR3 has 11 amino acids. The CDR3 region has the DNA TGCGCCAGCAGGGCAAACTACGAGCAGTACTTC. Protein sequence: CASRANYEQYF.

The chain couples TRBV19 to TRBJ2-7; 9 bases are shared with TRBD1. The CDR3 totals 15 residues. Germline V gene lookup returns CDR1 LNHDA and CDR2 SQIVND (reference sequence). V shed 6 bases, J shed 6 bases, and the junction held 12 bases outside the gene matches. The DNA for the CDR3 is TGTGCCAGTAGCCGAAGCCGGGACAGGGTTTTCGAGCAGTACTTC. Translated: CASSRSRDRVFEQYF.

This clone was seen a few times. The gene calls are TRBV7-3 and TRBJ2-7, with 13 bases matching TRBD2. J lost 9 bases, V lost 5 bases, and 10 bases had no gene match. Germline CDR1 reads SGHTA; CDR2 reads FQGTGA. This CDR3 is 15 amino acids long. The CDR3 spells CASSPGTSGIGGQYF. For the CDR3, the DNA is TGTGCCAGCAGCCCCGGGACTAGCGGGATTGGCGGGCAGTACTTC.

The chain couples TRBV5-4 to TRBJ2-2; TRBD1 matches at 7 bases. This CDR3 region has 14 residues. The germline gives CDR1 SGHNT, CDR2 YYREEE (reference sequence). After removal of 4 bases from V and 1 base from J, the junction contained 1 base not matched to a gene. CDR3: CASSGQVNTGELFF. DNA for the CDR3: TGTGCCAGCAGCGGACAGGTGAACACCGGGGAGCTGTTTTTT.

The chain has TRBV6-2 or TRBV6-3 and TRBJ2-1; possible D gene TRBD2, 7 bases. The CDR3 has 16 amino acids. Trimming shortened V by 0 bases and J by 4 bases, and 13 bases separated the two germline ends. Germline CDR1 MNHEY, CDR2 SVGEGT. In DNA, the CDR3 is TGTGCCAGCAGTTACTCCCAGAGGGGGGGGTACAATGAGCAGTTCTTC. Protein sequence: CASSYSQRGGYNEQFF.

The chain couples TRBV20-1 to TRBJ2-2; 10 positions agree with TRBD2. The CDR3 totals 15 residues. Losses at the gene ends were 3 bases for V and 7 bases for J; bases not matched to a gene: 8. Per the germline V gene, CDR1 is DFQATT and CDR2 is SNEGSKA (reference sequence). The CDR3 is CSASGLAGVLGELFF. The DNA for the CDR3 is TGCAGTGCTAGTGGTCTAGCGGGAGTTCTCGGGGAGCTGTTTTTT.

V usage is TRBV18 and J usage is TRBJ1-2; D call uncertain. Trimming shortened V by 3 bases and J by 0 bases, and 8 bases separated the two germline ends. This CDR3 is 14 amino acids long. Germline V lookup: CDR1 KGHSH, CDR2 LQKENI. Here the CDR3 DNA reads TGTGCCAGCTCACCGGCCAGTACTAACTATGGCTACACCTTC. Translating it yields CASSPASTNYGYTF.

The J gene is TRBJ2-1, the V gene TRBV7-2; TRBD1 might be the D (5 bases). The CDR3 is 15 residues long. V was trimmed by 2 bases and J by 6 bases, leaving 14 bases between them. The germline gives CDR1 SGHTA, CDR2 FQGNSA. The CDR3 loop reads CASSLRGRMGNEQFF. The CDR3 coding sequence is TGTGCCAGCAGCTTAAGGGGAAGGATGGGCAATGAGCAGTTCTTC.

This clone was counted a single time. The rearrangement links TRBV10-3 to TRBJ1-1; 7 bases map to TRBD1. The CDR3 length is 15 residues. V trimming: 3 bases; J trimming: 3 bases; junction bases outside the gene matches: 7. Germline CDR1 is ENHRY and CDR2 is SYGVKD. CDR3 loop: CAISDKGGSDTEAFF. For the CDR3, the DNA is TGTGCCATCAGTGATAAAGGGGGCTCGGACACTGAAGCTTTCTTT.

This rearrangement joins TRBV4-1 to TRBJ1-5; 7 bases match TRBD1. V shed 4 bases and J 5 bases; nucleotides not matched to a gene: 8. Germline V lookup: CDR1 MGHRA, CDR2 YSYEKL. CDR3 size: 15 residues. CDR3 protein: CASSLHTGDDQPQHF. As DNA, the CDR3 is TGCGCCAGCAGCCTACACACAGGGGATGATCAGCCCCAGCATTTT.

The genes are TRBV18 and TRBJ1-2; tentative D call: TRBD1 (6 bases). Trimming took off 2 bases at V and 4 bases at J, with 11 bases between the two ends. CDR1 is KGHSH and CDR2 is LQKENI in the germline V gene. This CDR3 is built from 14 residues. The CDR3: CASSPSGTTYGYTF. The DNA of the CDR3 is TGTGCCAGCTCACCAAGTGGGACAACCTATGGCTACACCTTC. Supplemented by reference TRBV18 and TRBJ1-2, the full variable domain reads NAGVMQNPRHLVRRRGQEARLRCSPMKGHSHVYWYRQLPEEGLKFMVYLQKENIIDESGMPKERFSAEFPKEGPSILRIQQVVRGDSAAYFCASSPSGTTYGYTFGSGTRLTVV.

The genes are TRBV4-1 and TRBJ1-2; 7 bases fit TRBD1. Germline V gives CDR1 MGHRA, CDR2 YSYEKL. This CDR3 comprises 14 residues. V was clipped by 2 bases and J by 1 base; unmatched bases: 1. DNA for the CDR3: TGCGCCAGCAGCCAAAGACAGGGTAACTATGGCTACACCTTC. It is translated as CASSQRQGNYGYTF.

This clone was detected once. The chain carries TRBV4-2 and TRBJ2-1; no reliable D call. V lost 8 bases and J lost 6, with 17 bases in between. The germline gives CDR1 LGHNA, CDR2 YNFKEQ. This CDR3 is built from 14 residues. CDR3 sequence: CASAALGRSNEQFF. The CDR3 coding sequence is TGTGCCAGCGCCGCCCTAGGAAGGTCCAATGAGCAGTTCTTC.

J is TRBJ1-1 and V is TRBV27; 8 bases agree with TRBD1. V gave up 6 bases and J gave up 1 base; unmatched junction bases: 10. The CDR3 covers 16 residues. The germline V gene encodes CDR1 MNHEY and CDR2 SMNVEV (reference sequence). As DNA, the CDR3 is TGTGCCAGCAGGGCCCCCACTGGACAGGGGAACACTGAAGCTTTCTTT. Its protein product is CASRAPTGQGNTEAFF.

This chain joins TRBV5-4 and TRBJ2-2; 8 bases are shared with TRBD1. The V gene end was trimmed by 4 bases and the J gene end by 6 bases; junction bases not matched to a gene: 2. The CDR3 spans 13 residues. Germline values: CDR1 SGHNT, CDR2 YYREEE (reference sequence). The CDR3 nucleotides read TGTGCCAGCAGCCGACAGGGGTCCGGGGAGCTGTTTTTT. Residues: CASSRQGSGELFF.

The chain recombines TRBV7-9 with TRBJ2-1; possibly TRBD2 for D (6 bases). In germline, CDR1 is SEHNR, CDR2 FQNEAQ (reference sequence). The ends were cut back, 5 bases at V and 15 bases at J, with 14 bases in the middle. This CDR3 has 11 residues. CDR3 nucleotides: TGTGCCAGCAGCCCGGGACTTCTACCGTTCTTC. Its protein is CASSPGLLPFF.

The V call is TRBV30, the J call TRBJ2-1, with 10 bases that match TRBD2. The CDR3 totals 16 residues. V gave up 6 bases and J gave up 6 bases; unmatched junction bases: 14. The V gene's germline CDR1 is GTSNPN and CDR2 SVGIG (reference sequence). CDR3 residues: CACLKSSGGAGNEQFF. CDR3 coding DNA: TGTGCCTGCCTAAAATCCAGCGGGGGGGCGGGCAATGAGCAGTTCTTC.

The chain recombines TRBV7-8 with TRBJ1-3; D gene ambiguous. V lost 4 bases to trimming and J lost 6 bases, with 13 bases between them. Germline CDR1 and CDR2: SGHVS and FQNEAQ. The CDR3 runs 14 residues. The CDR3 region has the DNA TGTGCCAGCAGCTCAGTCGTGGGCATAAACACCATATATTTT. Translating gives CASSSVVGINTIYF.

The V gene is TRBV4-2, the J gene TRBJ1-1, with 9 bases that match TRBD1. Per germline, CDR1 LGHNA and CDR2 YNFKEQ. The V and J ends lost 3 bases and 5 bases, in that order; junction bases with no gene match: 4. The CDR3 sequence is 14 residues long. The DNA for the CDR3 is TGTGCCAGCAGCCAGGGACAGGGTGGGACTGAAGCTTTCTTT. This encodes CASSQGQGGTEAFF.

A single count supports this clone. This sequence joins TRBV11-3 and TRBJ2-1, with D uncertain. V gave up 2 bases and J gave up 7 bases, with 12 bases separating them. CDR3 length: 14 residues. Germline CDR1 reads SGHNT; CDR2 reads YENEEA. CDR3 sequence: CASSLIPLENEQFF. CDR3 in DNA: TGTGCCAGCAGCTTAATCCCCCTAGAGAATGAGCAGTTCTTC.

The chain carries TRBV5-4 and TRBJ2-2; tentatively, D is TRBD2 (5 bases). In germline, CDR1 is SGHNT, CDR2 YYREEE (reference sequence). This CDR3 contains 15 residues. Deletions cut 2 bases from V and 0 bases from J, with 8 bases between. The chain's CDR3 is CASSFRTPNTGELFF. CDR3 DNA sequence: TGTGCCAGCAGCTTTCGGACTCCGAACACCGGGGAGCTGTTTTTT.

The rearrangement joins TRBV10-2 to TRBJ2-1; TRBD1 might be the D (5 bases). The V end lost 8 bases, the J end lost 4 bases, and 18 bases lay between the germline ends. Germline CDR1 is WSHSY and CDR2 is SAAADI. The CDR3 is made up of 15 amino acids. CDR3 amino acids: CASLSAARTYNEQFF. The DNA for the CDR3 is TGCGCCAGCCTGAGCGCGGCGCGGACATACAATGAGCAGTTCTTC.

The chain has TRBV11-2 and TRBJ2-4; the D gene is possibly TRBD2 (6 bases). The length of the CDR3 is 16 residues. Looked up from germline, CDR1 is SGHAT and CDR2 is FQNNGV. Trimming stripped 2 bases from V and 6 bases from J, with 17 bases between. The chain's CDR3 is CASSLSREWRGNIQYF. The CDR3 DNA sequence: TGTGCCAGCAGCTTATCACGGGAGTGGAGGGGAAACATTCAGTACTTC.